This is a list of T cell receptor beta chains from one sample in a study of T cell repertoires in cytomegalovirus infection. TCRdb passed the reads through MiXCR, listing each CDR3 protein once. The sample consists of some 150,000 distinct CDR3 sequences, around 22% of them appearing once. Specimen: PBMCs. These receptor sequences come from a human donor in good health (CMV status not recorded). Some clones in this sample may be carry-over from other donors' samples. Both conserved end residues are part of each CDR3. D genes are given only for firm matches. Rows may omit the clone size; those that give it use once, few, many or a size class.

d_call: TRBD1; clone_size: -; j_call: TRBJ2-7; v_call: TRBV28; cdr3_nt: TGTGCCAGCAGTCAAAACTCCGGGACAGGGGGCTCCTACGAGCAGTACTTC; cdr3_aa: CASSQNSGTGGSYEQYF
d_call: -; clone_size: -; j_call: TRBJ2-6; v_call: TRBV2; cdr3_nt: TGTGCCAGCAGTGAAATTGGGGATCTCTTCTCTGGGGCCAACGTCCTGACTTTC; cdr3_aa: CASSEIGDLFSGANVLTF
d_call: TRBD2; clone_size: many; j_call: TRBJ2-5; v_call: TRBV7-2; cdr3_nt: TGTGCCAGCAGCCAAGGACTAGCGGGGGGTCAAGAGACCCAGTACTTC; cdr3_aa: CASSQGLAGGQETQYF
d_call: -; clone_size: -; j_call: TRBJ2-1; v_call: TRBV29-1; cdr3_nt: TGCAGCGTCCCGGTCGGTGAGCAGTTCTTC; cdr3_aa: CSVPVGEQFF
d_call: TRBD1; clone_size: few; j_call: TRBJ2-4; v_call: TRBV28; cdr3_nt: TGTGCCAGCAGTGGGACAGGGAAGGACAAAAACATTCAGTACTTC; cdr3_aa: CASSGTGKDKNIQYF
d_call: TRBD1; clone_size: -; j_call: TRBJ1-5; v_call: TRBV29-1; cdr3_nt: TGCAGCGCCCGCGAGGACAGGGGCTCCGGGCCCCAGCATTTT; cdr3_aa: CSAREDRGSGPQHF
d_call: TRBD2; clone_size: -; j_call: TRBJ2-7; v_call: TRBV4-2; cdr3_nt: TGTGCCAGCAGCCAAGAAGCTGCGGGGGTATCCTACGAGCAGTACTTC; cdr3_aa: CASSQEAAGVSYEQYF
d_call: -; clone_size: many; j_call: TRBJ2-5; v_call: TRBV27; cdr3_nt: TGTGCCAGCGGAATCCCCGGGATACTCGGAGAGACCCAGTACTTC; cdr3_aa: CASGIPGILGETQYF
d_call: -; clone_size: few; j_call: TRBJ1-1; v_call: TRBV14; cdr3_nt: TGTGCCAGCAGTCCCTGGCGGAACACTGAAGCTTTCTTT; cdr3_aa: CASSPWRNTEAFF
d_call: -; clone_size: -; j_call: TRBJ2-1; v_call: TRBV19; cdr3_nt: TGTGCCAGTAGTGACGGGACAACTTACAATGAGCAGTTCTTC; cdr3_aa: CASSDGTTYNEQFF
d_call: -; clone_size: many; j_call: TRBJ1-4; v_call: TRBV7-9; cdr3_nt: TGTGCCAGCAGCGAACGAACAGGATATGAAAAACTGTTTTTT; cdr3_aa: CASSERTGYEKLFF
d_call: -; clone_size: few; j_call: TRBJ2-7; v_call: TRBV7-9; cdr3_nt: TGTGCCAGCAGCTTAGCTGGAGGTGGAGAGGAGCAGTACTTC; cdr3_aa: CASSLAGGGEEQYF
d_call: TRBD1; clone_size: many; j_call: TRBJ2-1; v_call: TRBV18; cdr3_nt: TGTGCCAGCTCACCCCAACCGACAGGGGGGGATGAGCAGTTCTTC; cdr3_aa: CASSPQPTGGDEQFF
d_call: TRBD2; clone_size: -; j_call: TRBJ2-4; v_call: TRBV4-2; cdr3_nt: TGTGCCAGCAGCCAGAGGGATGGCGGGAGGGAAAAAAACATTCAGTACTTC; cdr3_aa: CASSQRDGGREKNIQYF
d_call: TRBD2; clone_size: -; j_call: TRBJ2-1; v_call: TRBV20-1; cdr3_nt: TGCAGTGCTCCCGGGACTAGCGGGAGTTATGAGCAGTTCTTC; cdr3_aa: CSAPGTSGSYEQFF
d_call: -; clone_size: -; j_call: TRBJ2-1; v_call: TRBV20-1; cdr3_nt: TGCAGTGTTACTGGAGACGAGCAGTTCTTC; cdr3_aa: CSVTGDEQFF
d_call: -; clone_size: once; j_call: TRBJ1-2; v_call: TRBV19; cdr3_nt: TGTGCCAGTAGGACCCAGGGAATTGGAGCTAACTATGGCTACACCTTC; cdr3_aa: CASRTQGIGANYGYTF
d_call: -; clone_size: many; j_call: TRBJ2-7; v_call: TRBV7-3; cdr3_nt: TGTGCCAGCAGCCCGTTACAGGGATCCGAGCAGTACTTC; cdr3_aa: CASSPLQGSEQYF
d_call: -; clone_size: few; j_call: TRBJ1-2; v_call: TRBV2; cdr3_nt: TGTGCCAGCAGTCTGGCTAATGGCTACACCTTC; cdr3_aa: CASSLANGYTF
d_call: -; clone_size: many; j_call: TRBJ2-1; v_call: TRBV28; cdr3_nt: TGTGCCAGCAGCCCCCAGGGCCCGCCCAAAGGGAATGAGCAGTTCTTC; cdr3_aa: CASSPQGPPKGNEQFF
d_call: TRBD2; clone_size: -; j_call: TRBJ2-5; v_call: TRBV12-3/TRBV12-4; cdr3_nt: TGTGCCAGCAGTTTGGCTTCTGGGACTAGCGGGACCCAGTACTTC; cdr3_aa: CASSLASGTSGTQYF
d_call: TRBD1; clone_size: few; j_call: TRBJ1-3; v_call: TRBV27; cdr3_nt: TGTGCCAGCAGTTTACGGACCGGGACAGCCGGAAACACCATATATTTT; cdr3_aa: CASSLRTGTAGNTIYF